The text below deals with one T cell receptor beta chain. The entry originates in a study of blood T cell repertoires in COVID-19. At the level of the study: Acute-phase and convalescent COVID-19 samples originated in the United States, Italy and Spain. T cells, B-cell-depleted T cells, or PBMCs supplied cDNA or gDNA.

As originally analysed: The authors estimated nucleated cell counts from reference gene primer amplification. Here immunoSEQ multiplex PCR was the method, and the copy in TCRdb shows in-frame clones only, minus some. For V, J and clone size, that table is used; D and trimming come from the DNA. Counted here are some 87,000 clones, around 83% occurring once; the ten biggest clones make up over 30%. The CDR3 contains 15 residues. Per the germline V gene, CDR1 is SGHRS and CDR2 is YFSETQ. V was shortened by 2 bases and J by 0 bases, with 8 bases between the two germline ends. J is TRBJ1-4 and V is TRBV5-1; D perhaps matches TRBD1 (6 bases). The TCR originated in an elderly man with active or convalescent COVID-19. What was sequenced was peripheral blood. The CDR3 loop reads CASSFTGTTNEKLFF. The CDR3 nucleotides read TGCGCCAGCAGCTTCACAGGGACAACTAATGAAAAACTGTTTTTT.